The present TCR beta chain was sequenced within a study of shared clonotypes between healthy human individuals (dated by TCRdb to the early 2020s). The study in broad terms: A couple of women and a few men aged 18 to 49 years were included in the cohort. The study deeply sequenced blood TCR repertoires of about five healthy adults to estimate repertoire size and the extent of clonotype sharing between individuals. Each donor's leukapheresis produced roughly between roughly 0.85 and 9 billion PBMCs. For each donor, three plates each were used for CD4 naive and CD4 memory, two plates were used for CD8 naive, and one plate was used for CD8 memory. To increase sequencing depth and limit assay-specific biases, different laboratories used diverse techniques to prepare libraries and sequence TCR repertoires.

Measured from the cysteine to the phenylalanine, the CDR3 is 12 residues long. Solely the CDR3 DNA is kept, with 36 bases framed from the first base. V loses 3 bases, J loses 5 bases, and the germline ends lie 7 bases apart. The germline V gene yields MDHEN for CDR1 and SYDVKM for CDR2. Concerning this clone: Its antigen remains unidentified. No much larger clonotype is one base removed from it; base qualities were not supplied.

The donors were healthy, HIV-negative adults with no recently reported acute infections or vaccinations. All donors were Caucasian adults living in Nashville, Tennessee, USA. CD4+ T cells were enriched through magnetic negative selection, after which naive cells were positively selected on CD45RA and the remaining negative fraction served as the memory subset. After blood collection by leukapheresis, PBMCs were isolated using Ficoll-Histopaque density gradient centrifugation and then cryopreserved in the vapor phase of liquid nitrogen. Analytical flow cytometry was used to check the purity and quantity of each magnetically sorted T cell population. Genomic DNA was isolated from every sorted fraction and measured by UV absorbance on a Nanodrop 2000c. Using the deep immunoSEQ assay, TCR CDR3 regions were amplified from genomic DNA by multiplex PCR. Extracted genomic DNA from each cell subset was spread evenly across all wells of several immunoSEQ 96-well plates, with each plate serving as a replicate. For sorted subsets, about 200 ng genomic DNA, equal to 30,000 or so T cell genomes, was loaded into each replicate PCR. Purified libraries were quantified with a Qubit 3.0 fluorometer, sized on a Bioanalyzer 2100, and re-quantified with the KAPA Library Quantification kit. Every immunoSEQ 96-well plate was sequenced on a separate single-read 150-cycle Illumina NextSeq 550 flow cell. On the authors' methods: The immunoSEQ output contained only junctional sequences without quality scores, so filtering could not match that applied to full-length reads. Sequences were annotated with PyIR, a Python wrapper for IgBLAST v1.9, using IMGT germline references to assign V/J genes and CDR3. Reads were filtered out if the reads had weak V/J assignments (E-value above 1e-6), no CDR3, stop codons, out-of-frame junctions, or ambiguous translated residues. V3J clonotypes were defined by identical inferred V gene, J gene, and CDR3 amino acid sequence. To compute the percentage overlap between repertoires, the number of shared unique clonotypes was divided by the size of the smaller repertoire. RTK rarefaction, the Chao1 estimator, and Recon v2.1 estimates of unobserved clonotypes were used to assess repertoire richness. Generation probabilities for all TCRbeta clonotypes obtained by the gDNA method from several donors were computed using OLGA. TCRdb stores this immuneACCESS table with in-frame sequences only. Part of the clones is absent; in the studies checked, under half of the shortfall reflects unresolved V genes, and no reason is known for the rest. V, J and clone size were drawn from that table, and D and trimming were deduced from the DNA. Recorded for this sample are around 1.6 million clones; roughly 98% of them occurred a single time. The ten most abundant clones make up about 0.4% of the sample.

Study-wide findings and limitations: Sharing across a few donors was observed for about 5% of naive CD4, less than 4% of naive CD8, about 2.3% of memory CD4, and about 0.39% of memory CD8 clonotypes. Because the study included only a small number of donors, the genetic and exposure-history diversity represented was limited. Sampling was limited to blood, and TCR repertoires in tissue likely differ from TCR repertoires in blood. Naive subsets generally had larger estimated clonotype richness than memory subsets. Incomplete sequencing was indicated by rarefaction of sorted-subset datasets, despite the large sequencing depth. Pairwise subsampling indicated that sequencing depth was expected to affect the degree of clonotype sharing among donors. Compared with non-shared clonotypes, clonotypes shared by all four sorted-subset donors had higher generation probabilities.

Specimen: naive CD4+ T cells sorted from blood. The cell subset or site label on this specimen signifies: CD45RA+ positively selected. The chain was built from TRBV28 and TRBJ2-5; no D segment can be confidently identified. The sequence came from a man aged 25-45 years in good health. Here the CDR3 is given as CASSFGMETQYF. The sequence in DNA is TGTGCCAGCAGTTTTGGGATGGAGACCCAGTACTTC.